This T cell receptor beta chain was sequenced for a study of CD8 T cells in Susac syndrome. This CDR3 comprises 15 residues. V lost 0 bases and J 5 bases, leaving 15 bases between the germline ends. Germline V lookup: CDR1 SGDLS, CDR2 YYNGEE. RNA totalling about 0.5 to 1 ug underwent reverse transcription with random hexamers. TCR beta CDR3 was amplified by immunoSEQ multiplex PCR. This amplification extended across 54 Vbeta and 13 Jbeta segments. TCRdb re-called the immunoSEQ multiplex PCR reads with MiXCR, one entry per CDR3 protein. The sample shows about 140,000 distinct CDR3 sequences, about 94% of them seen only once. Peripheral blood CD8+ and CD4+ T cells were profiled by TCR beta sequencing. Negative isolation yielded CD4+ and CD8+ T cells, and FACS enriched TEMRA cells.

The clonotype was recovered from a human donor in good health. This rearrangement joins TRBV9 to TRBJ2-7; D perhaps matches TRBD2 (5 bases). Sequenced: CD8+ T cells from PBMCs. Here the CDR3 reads CASSVEGSGFDEQYF. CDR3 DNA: TGTGCCAGCAGCGTAGAGGGTTCGGGGTTCGACGAGCAGTACTTC.